This entry features one T cell receptor (beta chain) sequence. Its cognate antigen is unknown. Positively selected for CCR7, the CD45RO-negative cells used as naive CD8 cells excluded terminally differentiated effector memory CD45RA+ cells. None of the donors, who were healthy HIV-negative adults, had recently had acute infections or vaccinations. Every donor was a Caucasian adult from Nashville, Tennessee. The protocol was immunoSEQ multiplex PCR, while the TCRdb copy is restricted to in-frame clones and leaves out a portion. The sample yields 2 million to 2.5 million clones, 93% seen once. The data stem from a study of shared clonotypes between healthy human individuals. Study information: CD4 naive cells filled three plates per donor, CD4 memory three, CD8 naive two and CD8 memory one. Broader study findings: Larger richness was generally estimated for naive than memory subsets.

Germline loops: CDR1 SQVTM, CDR2 ANQGSEA. V lost 1 base and J lost 4; bases outside the gene matches: 10. The CDR3 runs to 16 residues. Sequences were obtained from naive CD8+ T cells from PBMCs. The chain carries TRBV29-1 and TRBJ2-1, with 7 nucleotides matching TRBD2. The source of this sequence is a young man in good health. Some clones in this sample may be carry-over from other donors' samples. CDR3 protein: CSVEAPPGGAYNEQFF. The CDR3 DNA is TGCAGCGTTGAAGCCCCTCCGGGAGGAGCTTACAATGAGCAGTTCTTC.